A single sample is the source of the 20 T cell receptor beta chains below, sequenced in a study of regulatory T cells in long-lasting Graves disease (dated by TCRdb to the early 2020s). What the time point label conveys for this sample: persistent/refractory GD, antithyroid drugs over 5 years with positive TRAb. For both TCR sequencing and RNA sequencing, RNA was extracted from PBMCs in TRIzol. The library was obtained by multiplex PCR. Sequencing took place on an Illumina HiSeq 4000. CDR3 regions were amplified by Arm-PCR with iRepertoire HTBI primers to construct TCR beta libraries. TCRdb applied fastp at Q25 and MiXCR to the public reads, then kept only in-frame beta chains. All rows with the same CDR3 protein become a single entry with the most common DNA and genes. This sample gives roughly 500,000 distinct CDR3 sequences in total; roughly a fifth of them show up just once. 7% to 9% of the sample rests with the top ten.

Here the sequenced sample was peripheral blood mononuclear cells (PBMCs), taken when the disease was refractory, from a patient treated with antithyroid drugs. The receptors shown here come from a female donor with Graves disease.

This clonotype occurred once. A much larger clone sits a single nucleotide away, making a read error possible. The V call is TRBV10-3, the J call TRBJ1-2, with TRBD1 as a possible D gene (5 bases). Per germline, CDR1 ENHRY and CDR2 SYGVKD. V lost 11 bases and J 7 bases, leaving 23 bases between the germline ends. The CDR3 extends over 14 amino acids. CDR3 sequence reads: CAVTRGGDRTGYTF. The CDR3 nucleotides read TGTGCCGTCACCCGAGGAGGGGACCGCACTGGCTACACCTTC.

This chain links TRBV7-6 with TRBJ1-3; TRBD1 aligns across 9 bases. V lost 1 base and J lost 0; bases outside the gene matches: 4. Germline values: CDR1 SGHVS, CDR2 FNYEAQ. This CDR3 comprises 17 residues. As DNA, the CDR3 is TGTGCCAGCAGCTTAGGGACAGGGGCGTCCTCTGGAAACACCATATATTTT. Its protein is CASSLGTGASSGNTIYF.

Here the CDR3 reads CASSLWQGVPTGELFF. The CDR3 region has the DNA TGTGCCAGCAGCTTATGGCAGGGTGTCCCCACCGGGGAGCTGTTTTTT. This chain links TRBV7-3 with TRBJ2-2; TRBD1 is a possible D gene (5 bases). CDR3 length: 16 residues. Germline V gives CDR1 SGHTA, CDR2 FQGTGA. V was shortened by 2 bases and J by 4 bases, with 14 bases between the two germline ends.

This chain connects TRBV7-2 to TRBJ2-6, with TRBD1 identical over 7 bases. The CDR3 consists of 12 residues. The trim removed 4 bases at V and 10 bases at J, leaving 1 base unmatched. Germline V CDR1 and CDR2: SGHTA, FQGNSA. The CDR3 sequence: CASSYRGNVLTF. In DNA form, the CDR3 reads TGTGCCAGCAGCTACAGGGGTAACGTCCTGACTTTC.

This clonotype came up a few times. The chain uses TRBV7-2 and TRBJ1-3; maybe TRBD1 (5 bases). The germline V and J ends were trimmed by 5 bases and 7 bases, with 21 bases remaining between them. Germline V gene data show CDR1 as SGHTA and CDR2 as FQGNSA. The CDR3 length is 16 residues. The CDR3 loop reads CASSQNAGGRWNTIYF. The CDR3, as DNA: TGTGCCAGCAGCCAAAATGCGGGGGGAAGATGGAACACCATATATTTT.

This clonotype came up a few times. The chain carries TRBV7-9 and TRBJ2-7, with TRBD1 as a possible D gene (5 bases). The V gene lost 5 bases and the J gene lost 5 bases, with 19 bases spanning the gap. The germline CDR1 and CDR2 sequences are SEHNR and FQNEAQ (reference sequence). The CDR3 runs to 15 residues. The CDR3 sequence is CASSLPQVGLDEQYF. The CDR3 coding sequence is TGTGCCAGCAGCCTTCCACAGGTAGGATTGGACGAGCAGTACTTC.

As regards this clonotype: A read error may account for a junction end that differs from germline. The rearrangement joins TRBV19 to TRBJ2-5; D is unclear. The CDR3 contains 13 residues. Germline-derived CDR1 and CDR2 are LNHDA and SQIVND (reference sequence). The CDR3 is CASSKSRTEAQYF. The CDR3 DNA is TGTGCCAGTAGTAAGAGCAGAACAGAGGCCCAGTACTTC. The variable domain in full, completed from reference TRBV19 and TRBJ2-5, reads DGGITQSPKYLFRKEGQNVTLSCEQNLNHDAMYWYRQDPGQGLRLIYYSQIVNDFQKGDIAEGYSVSREKKESFPLTVTSAQKNPTAFYLCASSKSRTEAQYFGPGTRLLVL.

The sample holds a few counts of this clonotype. The chain couples TRBV27 to TRBJ2-6, with unresolved D. CDR3 size: 15 residues. V was trimmed by 4 bases and J by 0 bases, leaving 7 bases between them. Looked up from germline, CDR1 is MNHEY and CDR2 is SMNVEV (reference sequence). The CDR3 nucleotides are TGTGCCAGCAGTTCTACCTACTCTGGGGCCAACGTCCTGACTTTC. This codes for CASSSTYSGANVLTF. Combining the CDR3 with reference TRBV27 and TRBJ2-6 gives the whole variable domain EAQVTQNPRYLITVTGKKLTVTCSQNMNHEYMSWYRQDPGLGLRQIYYSMNVEVTDKGDVPEGYKVSRKEKRNFPLILESPSPNQTSLYFCASSSTYSGANVLTFGAGSRLTVL.

The table lists this clonotype with a few counts. The rearrangement uses TRBV2 and TRBJ1-4, with a tentative D call TRBD1 (5 bases). V shed 4 bases and J shed 10 bases, with 10 bases lying between them. This CDR3 region has 12 residues. From germline, CDR1 is SNHLY and CDR2 FYNNEI. In DNA form, the CDR3 reads TGTGCCAGCAGTGGGCAGACAGCAAAACTGTTTTTT. Translation: CASSGQTAKLFF.

The rearrangement uses TRBV28 and TRBJ2-5, with 9 bases aligning to TRBD2. With the DNA end fitting TRBJ2-1 better, the J assignment may be wrong. Germline assignment: CDR1 MDHEN and CDR2 SYDVKM. The CDR3 has 15 amino acids. Here the CDR3 reads CASSPRGGLYNEQFF. The DNA of the CDR3 is TGTGCCAGCAGTCCGCGGGGGGGCCTGTACAATGAGCAGTTCTTC.

A few counts support this clonotype. The gene calls are TRBV10-3 and TRBJ1-1; weak D call: TRBD1 (6 bases). Germline assignment: CDR1 ENHRY and CDR2 SYGVKD. V lost 4 bases and J lost 3, with 9 bases in between. CDR3 length: 13 amino acids. CDR3 bases: TGTGCCATCAGTGGGGGACAAGACACTGAAGCTTTCTTT. This codes for CAISGGQDTEAFF.

The sample holds many counts of this clonotype. The chain couples TRBV7-9 to TRBJ1-6; weak D call: TRBD1 (5 bases). The CDR3 spans 15 residues. The germline V gene encodes CDR1 SEHNR and CDR2 FQNEAQ (reference sequence). Trimming left V 2 bases short and J 6 bases short, with 11 bases between. In nucleotides, the CDR3 is TGTGCCAGCAGCTTACCCGGGGGTAGTAATTCACCCCTCCACTTT. Amino acid sequence: CASSLPGGSNSPLHF.

The genes are TRBV6-5 and TRBJ2-2; 11 nucleotides align to TRBD2. V was pared by 4 bases and J by 5 bases, with 6 bases of the junction left unmatched. The germline V gene encodes CDR1 MNHEY and CDR2 SVGAGI. The CDR3 runs to 16 residues. This chain's CDR3 is CASSSIAGGWTGELFF. CDR3 nucleotides: TGTGCCAGCAGTTCAATAGCGGGGGGGTGGACCGGGGAGCTGTTTTTT.

This clonotype was seen ten or more times. The chain has TRBV29-1 and TRBJ2-7; 13 bases map to TRBD2. Germline lookup yields CDR1 SQVTM and CDR2 ANQGSEA. V shed 5 bases and J 4 bases; nucleotides not matched to a gene: 5. This CDR3 comprises 14 residues. For the CDR3, the DNA is TGCAGCGTTCTTATGGGACTAGCGGGGTACGAGCAGTACTTC. It yields the protein CSVLMGLAGYEQYF.

The CDR3 reads CASSWTGSGGTEAFF. CDR3 coding DNA: TGTGCCAGCAGCTGGACAGGGTCAGGGGGCACTGAAGCTTTCTTT. The chain couples TRBV11-3 to TRBJ1-1; 8 nucleotides agree with TRBD1. J gave up 4 bases and V 4 bases, and 8 bases lay outside the gene matches. In germline, CDR1 is SGHNT, CDR2 YENEEA. The CDR3 totals 15 residues.

The chain joins TRBV6-2 or TRBV6-3 to TRBJ2-5; no firm D call. With 2 bases removed from V and 0 bases from J, the gap between germline ends came to 7 bases. The germline V gene has CDR1 MNHEY and CDR2 SVGEGT. The CDR3 covers 14 residues. For the CDR3, the DNA is TGTGCCAGCAGTTACACCAGATACCAAGAGACCCAGTACTTC. Protein product: CASSYTRYQETQYF.

The table lists this clonotype with many counts. The V and J genes are TRBV28 and TRBJ1-4; 10 nucleotides line up with TRBD1. Germline trimming cut 8 bases from V and 3 bases from J; bases unmatched to any gene: 6. The CDR3 spans 15 residues. Germline CDR1 is MDHEN and CDR2 is SYDVKM. This CDR3 is CASRTGGVANEKLFF. The CDR3 nucleotides read TGTGCCAGCCGGACAGGGGGAGTTGCTAATGAAAAACTGTTTTTT. The full variable domain, its missing parts supplied by reference TRBV28 and TRBJ1-4, is DVKVTQSSRYLVKRTGEKVFLECVQDMDHENMFWYRQDPGLGLRLIYFSYDVKMKEKGDIPEGYSVSREKKERFSLILESASTNQTSMYLCASRTGGVANEKLFFGSGTQLSVL.

The gene calls are TRBV25-1 and TRBJ1-4; 8 bases are a match to TRBD1. Per the germline V gene, CDR1 is MGHDK and CDR2 is SYGVNS. The CDR3 is 14 residues long. V shed 5 bases and J 7 bases; nucleotides not matched to a gene: 6. CDR3 in amino acids: CASSQTGVPEKLFF. DNA for the CDR3: TGTGCCAGCAGTCAGACAGGGGTCCCTGAAAAACTGTTTTTT. The entire variable domain, with the rest obtained from reference TRBV25-1 and TRBJ1-4, is as follows: EADIYQTPRYLVIGTGKKITLECSQTMGHDKMYWYQQDPGMELHLIHYSYGVNSTEKGDLSSESTVSRIRTEHFPLTLESARPSHTSQYLCASSQTGVPEKLFFGSGTQLSVL.

The chain combines TRBV27 with TRBJ1-2; D unresolved. Trimming stripped 4 bases from V and 3 bases from J, with 15 bases between. The germline CDR1 and CDR2 sequences are MNHEY and SMNVEV (reference sequence). The CDR3 loop spans 15 amino acids. CDR3 in DNA: TGTGCCAGCAGTTCACCGGGAATCCCGTACTATGGCTACACCTTC. The encoded protein is CASSSPGIPYYGYTF.

This clonotype came up many times. The chain links TRBV11-1 to TRBJ2-5, with D tentatively TRBD2 (6 bases). V was trimmed by 2 bases and J by 2 bases, leaving 21 bases between them. Germline V gene sequence: CDR1 SGHAT, CDR2 FQDESV (reference sequence). The CDR3 runs 18 residues. The CDR3 protein is CASSLNGGPRSEQETQYF. The CDR3 region has the DNA TGTGCCAGCAGCTTAAACGGGGGTCCCAGATCCGAGCAAGAGACCCAGTACTTC. Filled out from reference TRBV11-1 and TRBJ2-5, the complete variable domain reads EAEVAQSPRYKITEKSQAVAFWCDPISGHATLYWYRQILGQGPELLVQFQDESVVDDSQLPKDRFSAERLKGVDSTLKIQPAELGDSAMYLCASSLNGGPRSEQETQYFGPGTRLLVL.